This T cell receptor (beta chain) was profiled in a study of technical replicates of blood from several donors. Trimming shortened V by 2 bases and J by 5 bases, and 7 bases separated the two germline ends. Germline assignment: CDR1 MNHNY and CDR2 SVGAGI (reference sequence). This CDR3 contains 13 residues. Sequencing was performed with immunoSEQ multiplex PCR; in TCRdb, only in-frame clones are kept and a portion is missing. The profile shows more than 65,000 clones, 94% of them singletons. This receptor was obtained from a human donor in good health. Sequenced material: T cells isolated from PBMCs. The rearrangement uses TRBV6-6 and TRBJ1-5; D is unresolved. CDR3 nucleotides: TGTGCCAGCAGTTACGGCGGGTATCAGCCCCAGCATTTT. As protein: CASSYGGYQPQHF.